This TCR beta chain appears in the sequencing data of a study of CD8+ T cells in alopecia areata. The junction had 10 bases not matched to a gene; V was cut back by 5 bases and J by 0 bases. The CDR3 has 18 amino acids. CDR1 SEHNR and CDR2 FQNEAQ come from the germline V gene (reference sequence). Reverse transcribed after extraction, RNA yielded cDNA as the sequencing template. The repertoire was sequenced with immunoSEQ multiplex PCR; TCRdb's copy has only in-frame clones and lacks some. The sample lists about 140,000 clones; 86% were seen once. Treatment given: oral pan-JAK inhibitor, 5-10 mg twice daily.

The sequencing here drew on CD8+ T cells sorted from blood, taken at week 4, from a patient treated with tofacitinib. V and J are TRBV7-9 and TRBJ2-3; 11 nucleotides match TRBD2. This clonotype was sampled from a human donor with alopecia areata. The chain's CDR3 is CASSLPGLADSSTDTQYF. Here the CDR3 DNA reads TGTGCCAGCAGCCTACCGGGACTAGCGGATTCTAGCACAGATACGCAGTATTTT.